The rows below give T cell receptor beta chains drawn from one sample of a study of cytomegalovirus exposure and HLA in healthy donors. Clones were sequenced by immunoSEQ multiplex PCR, and TCRdb holds only the in-frame ones, with some missing. The table lists about 250,000 clones, approximately 70% of them singletons. The sample comprised PBMCs. The receptors were sampled from a female donor in good health and CMV-seronegative. CDR3s include the opening cysteine and the closing phenylalanine or tryptophan. D genes are given only for firm matches. Not all rows give a size; the values are once, few, many and, for expanded clones, a class.

j_call: TRBJ1-1; d_call: TRBD1; clone_size: few; v_call: TRBV11-2; cdr3_aa: CASSFRQGSEAFF; cdr3_nt: TGTGCCAGCAGCTTCAGACAGGGGTCTGAAGCTTTCTTT
j_call: TRBJ2-7; d_call: -; clone_size: few; v_call: TRBV18; cdr3_aa: CASSPETYEQYF; cdr3_nt: TGTGCCAGCTCACCAGAGACCTACGAGCAGTACTTC
j_call: TRBJ1-2; d_call: -; clone_size: -; v_call: TRBV4-1; cdr3_aa: CASSQTPGLDYVYTF; cdr3_nt: TGCGCCAGCAGCCAAACACCGGGACTGGATTATGTCTACACCTTC
j_call: TRBJ1-5; d_call: -; clone_size: few; v_call: TRBV6-1; cdr3_aa: CASSRTVREPQHF; cdr3_nt: TGTGCCAGCAGCCGGACTGTGAGGGAGCCCCAGCATTTT
j_call: TRBJ2-1; d_call: TRBD2; clone_size: -; v_call: TRBV11-3; cdr3_aa: CASSLGRAAGETYNEQFF; cdr3_nt: TGTGCCAGCAGCTTAGGACGAGCAGCGGGGGAAACTTACAATGAGCAGTTCTTC
j_call: TRBJ1-5; d_call: -; clone_size: few; v_call: TRBV6-4; cdr3_aa: CASSEQGDSNQPQHF; cdr3_nt: TGTGCCAGCAGTGAACAAGGGGATAGCAATCAGCCCCAGCATTTT
j_call: TRBJ2-3; d_call: -; clone_size: -; v_call: TRBV7-8; cdr3_aa: CASSLVLGLGTDTQYF; cdr3_nt: TGTGCCAGCAGCTTAGTCTTGGGACTTGGCACAGATACGCAGTATTTT
j_call: TRBJ2-2; d_call: -; clone_size: -; v_call: TRBV28; cdr3_aa: CASSLSLAGELFF; cdr3_nt: TGTGCCAGCAGTTTATCACTCGCCGGGGAGCTGTTTTTT
j_call: TRBJ2-1; d_call: TRBD1; clone_size: -; v_call: TRBV6-5; cdr3_aa: CASSYGGQGNEQFF; cdr3_nt: TGTGCCAGCAGTTACGGGGGACAGGGAAATGAGCAGTTCTTC
j_call: TRBJ2-7; d_call: -; clone_size: -; v_call: TRBV23-1; cdr3_aa: CASSQSRRRPGEQYF; cdr3_nt: TGCGCCAGCAGTCAATCGAGGCGGCGGCCGGGGGAGCAGTACTTC
j_call: TRBJ2-2; d_call: -; clone_size: -; v_call: TRBV6-6; cdr3_aa: CASKPPTEANTGELFF; cdr3_nt: TGTGCCAGCAAACCCCCCACAGAAGCGAACACCGGGGAGCTGTTTTTT
j_call: TRBJ2-7; d_call: -; clone_size: once; v_call: TRBV6-5; cdr3_aa: CASRPTVSYEQYF; cdr3_nt: TGTGCCAGCAGGCCGACAGTTTCCTACGAGCAGTACTTC
j_call: TRBJ2-5; d_call: -; clone_size: -; v_call: TRBV9; cdr3_aa: CASSVGGRDWETQYF; cdr3_nt: TGTGCCAGCAGCGTAGGAGGGAGAGATTGGGAGACCCAGTACTTC
j_call: TRBJ2-7; d_call: -; clone_size: -; v_call: TRBV30; cdr3_aa: CAWSPPGISGAYEQYF; cdr3_nt: TGTGCCTGGAGCCCCCCAGGGATTAGCGGCGCCTACGAGCAGTACTTC
j_call: TRBJ2-1; d_call: -; clone_size: -; v_call: TRBV5-8; cdr3_aa: CASSLGGEQFF; cdr3_nt: TGTGCCAGCAGCTTGGGAGGAGAACAGTTCTTC
j_call: TRBJ2-3; d_call: -; clone_size: -; v_call: TRBV28; cdr3_aa: CASSLLTGSDTQYF; cdr3_nt: TGTGCCAGCAGTTTATTAACAGGGTCAGATACGCAGTATTTT
j_call: TRBJ2-1; d_call: TRBD2; clone_size: -; v_call: TRBV19; cdr3_aa: CASSIVSTSGSFYNEQFF; cdr3_nt: TGTGCCAGTAGTATAGTATCTACTAGCGGATCGTTCTACAATGAGCAGTTCTTC
j_call: TRBJ2-7; d_call: TRBD1; clone_size: -; v_call: TRBV18; cdr3_aa: CASSPGTGAYEQYF; cdr3_nt: TGTGCCAGCTCACCGGGGACAGGAGCCTACGAGCAGTACTTC
j_call: TRBJ1-5; d_call: -; clone_size: -; v_call: TRBV2; cdr3_aa: CASSVVGNQPQHF; cdr3_nt: TGTGCCAGCAGTGTAGTAGGCAATCAGCCCCAGCATTTT
j_call: TRBJ1-2; d_call: TRBD1; clone_size: -; v_call: TRBV6-1; cdr3_aa: CASRRQGDYGYTF; cdr3_nt: TGTGCCAGCAGGAGACAGGGAGACTATGGCTACACCTTC
j_call: TRBJ1-1; d_call: -; clone_size: -; v_call: TRBV11-3; cdr3_aa: CASSFGGDTEAFF; cdr3_nt: TGTGCCAGCAGCTTCGGGGGGGACACTGAAGCTTTCTTT
j_call: TRBJ2-7; d_call: -; clone_size: once; v_call: TRBV21-1; cdr3_aa: CASSKANLAPSYEQYF; cdr3_nt: TGTGCCAGCAGCAAAGCGAACTTAGCCCCCTCCTACGAGCAGTACTTC
j_call: TRBJ2-7; d_call: TRBD2; clone_size: -; v_call: TRBV7-6; cdr3_aa: CASSSGLAGGRYEQYF; cdr3_nt: TGTGCCAGCAGCTCCGGACTAGCGGGAGGGCGGTACGAGCAGTACTTC
j_call: TRBJ2-7; d_call: TRBD1; clone_size: -; v_call: TRBV5-1; cdr3_aa: CASSFDGQGAREQYF; cdr3_nt: TGCGCCAGCAGCTTCGATGGACAGGGGGCGAGGGAGCAGTACTTC
j_call: TRBJ2-1; d_call: TRBD2; clone_size: -; v_call: TRBV5-1; cdr3_aa: CASSLGLALGNEQFF; cdr3_nt: TGCGCCAGCAGCTTAGGACTAGCCCTTGGAAATGAGCAGTTCTTC
j_call: TRBJ2-7; d_call: -; clone_size: -; v_call: TRBV19; cdr3_aa: CASMGGGHEQYF; cdr3_nt: TGTGCCAGTATGGGTGGGGGCCACGAGCAGTACTTC
j_call: TRBJ1-1; d_call: -; clone_size: -; v_call: TRBV30; cdr3_aa: CAWSGVRGGETEAFF; cdr3_nt: TGTGCCTGGAGTGGGGTGCGGGGAGGAGAAACTGAAGCTTTCTTT
j_call: TRBJ2-7; d_call: TRBD1; clone_size: once; v_call: TRBV11-2; cdr3_aa: CASSRDSISYEQYF; cdr3_nt: TGTGCCAGCAGCCGGGACAGCATCTCCTACGAGCAGTACTTC
j_call: TRBJ1-2; d_call: TRBD1; clone_size: -; v_call: TRBV27; cdr3_aa: CALEGQLPNYGYTF; cdr3_nt: TGTGCCCTTGAGGGACAGCTACCTAACTATGGCTACACCTTC
j_call: TRBJ2-3; d_call: -; clone_size: few; v_call: TRBV30; cdr3_aa: CAWNTQGGTDTQYF; cdr3_nt: TGTGCCTGGAACACGCAGGGCGGCACAGATACGCAGTATTTT
j_call: TRBJ2-3; d_call: -; clone_size: -; v_call: TRBV19; cdr3_aa: CASSMTASTDTQYF; cdr3_nt: TGTGCCAGTAGTATGACAGCTAGCACAGATACGCAGTATTTT
j_call: TRBJ2-4; d_call: -; clone_size: -; v_call: TRBV27; cdr3_aa: CASSARTLSAKNIQYF; cdr3_nt: TGTGCCAGCAGTGCCCGGACTCTCTCTGCCAAAAACATTCAGTACTTC
j_call: TRBJ1-1; d_call: -; clone_size: -; v_call: TRBV6-5; cdr3_aa: CASRRTMNTEAFF; cdr3_nt: TGTGCCAGCAGACGGACAATGAACACTGAAGCTTTCTTT
j_call: TRBJ2-5; d_call: TRBD2; clone_size: few; v_call: TRBV7-2; cdr3_aa: CASSLASGSTETQYF; cdr3_nt: TGTGCCAGCAGCTTGGCCAGCGGGAGTACAGAGACCCAGTACTTC
j_call: TRBJ2-2; d_call: TRBD1; clone_size: -; v_call: TRBV28; cdr3_aa: CASSSVQRQGRRTGELFF; cdr3_nt: TGTGCCAGCAGCTCCGTACAAAGACAGGGAAGAAGGACCGGGGAGCTGTTTTTT
j_call: TRBJ2-3; d_call: -; clone_size: -; v_call: TRBV6-1; cdr3_aa: CAGRGLRADTQYF; cdr3_nt: TGTGCCGGCAGGGGACTACGGGCAGATACGCAGTATTTT
j_call: TRBJ2-2; d_call: TRBD1; clone_size: few; v_call: TRBV7-6; cdr3_aa: CASSLATGGSGTGELFF; cdr3_nt: TGTGCCAGCAGCTTAGCGACAGGGGGCTCGGGCACCGGGGAGCTGTTTTTT
j_call: TRBJ1-2; d_call: -; clone_size: -; v_call: TRBV4-1; cdr3_aa: CASSQKAGTNYGYTF; cdr3_nt: TGCGCCAGCAGCCAAAAGGCAGGGACTAACTATGGCTACACCTTC
j_call: TRBJ2-3; d_call: -; clone_size: -; v_call: TRBV7-9; cdr3_aa: CASSANRGGRDTDTQYF; cdr3_nt: TGTGCCAGCAGCGCAAATAGGGGTGGGCGGGACACAGATACGCAGTATTTT
j_call: TRBJ2-7; d_call: TRBD1; clone_size: -; v_call: TRBV7-9; cdr3_aa: CASSAGQGMTEQYF; cdr3_nt: TGTGCCAGCAGCGCGGGACAGGGAATGACCGAGCAGTACTTC
j_call: TRBJ2-7; d_call: TRBD2; clone_size: few; v_call: TRBV2; cdr3_aa: CASSGPTSRSYEQYF; cdr3_nt: TGTGCCAGCAGTGGACCGACTAGCCGGAGCTACGAGCAGTACTTC
j_call: TRBJ2-6; d_call: -; clone_size: few; v_call: TRBV6-5; cdr3_aa: CASTAGYTGANVLTF; cdr3_nt: TGTGCCAGCACCGCAGGGTATACCGGGGCCAACGTCCTGACTTTC
j_call: TRBJ2-7; d_call: TRBD2; clone_size: -; v_call: TRBV29-1; cdr3_aa: CSAGLAGAYEQYF; cdr3_nt: TGCAGCGCTGGACTAGCGGGGGCCTACGAGCAGTACTTC
j_call: TRBJ2-1; d_call: -; clone_size: -; v_call: TRBV7-3; cdr3_aa: CASSADLSSYNEQFF; cdr3_nt: TGTGCCAGCAGCGCGGACTTAAGCTCCTACAATGAGCAGTTCTTC
j_call: TRBJ2-5; d_call: -; clone_size: -; v_call: TRBV9; cdr3_aa: CASSAAFQEAQYF; cdr3_nt: TGTGCCAGCAGCGCGGCCTTCCAAGAGGCCCAGTACTTC
j_call: TRBJ2-5; d_call: -; clone_size: -; v_call: TRBV6-6; cdr3_aa: CASSYRVQETQYF; cdr3_nt: TGTGCCAGCAGTTATCGAGTCCAAGAGACCCAGTACTTC
j_call: TRBJ1-4; d_call: -; clone_size: -; v_call: TRBV28; cdr3_aa: CASSYGSLVYNEKLFF; cdr3_nt: TGTGCCAGCAGTTACGGGAGTCTGGTTTACAATGAAAAACTGTTTTTT
j_call: TRBJ2-2; d_call: TRBD1; clone_size: -; v_call: TRBV7-2; cdr3_aa: CASRPQGAGGELFF; cdr3_nt: TGTGCCAGCAGGCCTCAGGGGGCGGGCGGGGAGCTGTTTTTT
j_call: TRBJ2-7; d_call: -; clone_size: -; v_call: TRBV21-1; cdr3_aa: CASSHVRREGRGQYF; cdr3_nt: TGTGCCAGCAGCCACGTCAGGCGGGAGGGCCGAGGGCAGTACTTC
j_call: TRBJ2-7; d_call: TRBD1; clone_size: -; v_call: TRBV6-1; cdr3_aa: CASRMSGGPHEQYF; cdr3_nt: TGTGCCAGCAGGATGTCAGGGGGCCCTCACGAGCAGTACTTC
j_call: TRBJ1-1; d_call: -; clone_size: -; v_call: TRBV12-5; cdr3_aa: CASGLGHPNTEAFF; cdr3_nt: TGTGCTAGTGGTTTAGGACACCCGAACACTGAAGCTTTCTTT
j_call: TRBJ2-1; d_call: TRBD2; clone_size: -; v_call: TRBV5-1; cdr3_aa: CASSLLAGEREQFF; cdr3_nt: TGCGCCAGCAGCTTACTAGCGGGAGAGCGTGAGCAGTTCTTC
j_call: TRBJ2-2; d_call: -; clone_size: -; v_call: TRBV1; cdr3_aa: CTSSQDKGDPNTGELFF; cdr3_nt: TGCACCAGCAGCCAAGATAAGGGGGACCCTAACACCGGGGAGCTGTTTTTT